These T cell receptor beta chains were read from a single sample in a study of blood T cell repertoires in COVID-19. Generated by immunoSEQ multiplex PCR, the TCRdb table keeps only in-frame clones and is missing some. The sample shows about 220,000 clones, 84% of them seen only once. Sequencing was carried out using PBMCs or T cells enriched from blood (not recorded which). The source is a woman aged 40-49 years who had recovered from COVID-19. Both conserved end residues are part of each CDR3. Fields, in order: clone size, V gene, D gene, J gene, CDR3 DNA, CDR3 protein. D genes are given only for firm matches. Size values are once, few and many counts, or a class for expanded clones, and some rows have none.

clone_size: .; v_call: TRBV28; d_call: TRBD1; j_call: TRBJ2-1; cdr3_nt: TGTGCCAGCAGTTTATGGGACAGGGGCCATGAGCAGTTCTTC; cdr3_aa: CASSLWDRGHEQFF
clone_size: .; v_call: TRBV2; d_call: TRBD1; j_call: TRBJ1-1; cdr3_nt: TGTGCCAGCAGAGAGGACAGGTGGGGGAACACTGAAGCTTTCTTT; cdr3_aa: CASREDRWGNTEAFF
clone_size: .; v_call: TRBV3-1/TRBV3-2; d_call: TRBD1; j_call: TRBJ1-5; cdr3_nt: TGTGCCAGCAGCATGACAGGGGAACAGCCCCAGCATTTT; cdr3_aa: CASSMTGEQPQHF
clone_size: .; v_call: TRBV10-2; d_call: TRBD2; j_call: TRBJ2-4; cdr3_nt: TGCGCCAGCAGACTAGCGGGAGCTGGTGCCAAAAACATTCAGTACTTC; cdr3_aa: CASRLAGAGAKNIQYF
clone_size: few; v_call: TRBV19; d_call: .; j_call: TRBJ1-5; cdr3_nt: TGTGCCAGTAGTATAAAAGGGTCGGACAGTAGACAGCCCCAGCATTTT; cdr3_aa: CASSIKGSDSRQPQHF
clone_size: .; v_call: TRBV28; d_call: TRBD2; j_call: TRBJ2-5; cdr3_nt: TGTGCCAGCAGTCGACTAGCGGGGAGAGCGGTAGCGACCCAGTACTTC; cdr3_aa: CASSRLAGRAVATQYF
clone_size: .; v_call: TRBV29-1; d_call: .; j_call: TRBJ2-7; cdr3_nt: TGCAGCGGGTGGGCAGGGGCCGAGCAGTACTTC; cdr3_aa: CSGWAGAEQYF
clone_size: .; v_call: TRBV10-3; d_call: TRBD2; j_call: TRBJ2-1; cdr3_nt: TGTGCCATCAGTGAGTCACTAGCGGGAGGGCCAAATGAGCAGTTCTTC; cdr3_aa: CAISESLAGGPNEQFF
clone_size: .; v_call: TRBV7-2; d_call: .; j_call: TRBJ2-1; cdr3_nt: TGTGCCAGCAGCCACCAAACCCCTAGAGTCGAGCAGTTCTTC; cdr3_aa: CASSHQTPRVEQFF
clone_size: .; v_call: TRBV5-4; d_call: TRBD2; j_call: TRBJ2-1; cdr3_nt: TGTGCCAGCAGCTTGCGGGGAGGGCGGGATGAGCAGTTCTTC; cdr3_aa: CASSLRGGRDEQFF
clone_size: .; v_call: TRBV9; d_call: TRBD1; j_call: TRBJ2-7; cdr3_nt: TGTGCCAGCAGCTTAACAGGGGACGGAGCCTACGAGCAGTACTTC; cdr3_aa: CASSLTGDGAYEQYF
clone_size: .; v_call: TRBV6-5; d_call: TRBD1; j_call: TRBJ1-6; cdr3_nt: TGTGCCAGCAGGAGACAGGGGGCGTATTCACCCCTCCACTTT; cdr3_aa: CASRRQGAYSPLHF
clone_size: .; v_call: TRBV28; d_call: .; j_call: TRBJ2-1; cdr3_nt: TGTGCCAGCACCCCGTCGTACCCACTGGACTCGGGTGAGCAGTTCTTC; cdr3_aa: CASTPSYPLDSGEQFF
clone_size: .; v_call: TRBV19; d_call: TRBD1; j_call: TRBJ1-2; cdr3_nt: TGTGCCAGTAGTATTGAGAGACAGGGGTCGTATAACTATGGCTACACCTTC; cdr3_aa: CASSIERQGSYNYGYTF
clone_size: .; v_call: TRBV7-6; d_call: TRBD1; j_call: TRBJ1-4; cdr3_nt: TGTGCCAGCAGCTTCCCGGGACAGGGCACAACTAATGAAAAACTGTTTTTT; cdr3_aa: CASSFPGQGTTNEKLFF
clone_size: .; v_call: TRBV4-1; d_call: .; j_call: TRBJ1-2; cdr3_nt: TGCGCCAGCAGCCAAGTCCCCGAGGGTGCGGGGGGCTACACCTTC; cdr3_aa: CASSQVPEGAGGYTF
clone_size: .; v_call: TRBV6-5; d_call: .; j_call: TRBJ1-2; cdr3_nt: TGTGCCAGCAGCTCCCACGGAGGCGATGGCTACACCTTC; cdr3_aa: CASSSHGGDGYTF
clone_size: few; v_call: TRBV5-1; d_call: TRBD1; j_call: TRBJ2-2; cdr3_nt: TGCGCCAGCAGCTTGCGGCACAGGGGGGAAATACGGAACACCGGGGAGCTGTTTTTT; cdr3_aa: CASSLRHRGEIRNTGELFF
clone_size: .; v_call: TRBV11-2; d_call: TRBD1; j_call: TRBJ1-1; cdr3_nt: TGTGCCAGCAGCTTAATTGGACAGGGGAACACTGAAGCTTTCTTT; cdr3_aa: CASSLIGQGNTEAFF
clone_size: .; v_call: TRBV24-1; d_call: .; j_call: TRBJ2-1; cdr3_nt: TGTGCCACCAGCAGAGCGGACGAGCAGTTCTTC; cdr3_aa: CATSRADEQFF
clone_size: few; v_call: TRBV29-1; d_call: .; j_call: TRBJ2-2; cdr3_nt: TGCAGCGCCGTAGACACGGGGGACACCGGGGAGCTGTTTTTT; cdr3_aa: CSAVDTGDTGELFF
clone_size: .; v_call: TRBV28; d_call: .; j_call: TRBJ1-5; cdr3_nt: TGTGCCAGCAGGGGACAAAGCAATCAGCCCCAGCATTTT; cdr3_aa: CASRGQSNQPQHF
clone_size: few; v_call: TRBV7-6; d_call: TRBD1; j_call: TRBJ2-7; cdr3_nt: TGTGCCAGCAGCTTAGACAGGGGCCCCTCCTACGAGCAGTACTTC; cdr3_aa: CASSLDRGPSYEQYF
clone_size: .; v_call: TRBV3-1/TRBV3-2; d_call: .; j_call: TRBJ1-1; cdr3_nt: TGTGCCAGCAGCCGTAGTGGGACACTAAAGAACACTGAAGCTTTCTTT; cdr3_aa: CASSRSGTLKNTEAFF
clone_size: .; v_call: TRBV6-1; d_call: .; j_call: TRBJ2-4; cdr3_nt: TGTGCCAGCAGTGCCCCCTTTGGGCAGATTTTGATCTCCATTCAGTACTTC; cdr3_aa: CASSAPFGQILISIQYF
clone_size: .; v_call: TRBV12-3/TRBV12-4; d_call: .; j_call: TRBJ2-1; cdr3_nt: TGTGCCAGCAGATTGGTCAGGGCCGATGAGCAGTTCTTC; cdr3_aa: CASRLVRADEQFF
clone_size: .; v_call: TRBV27; d_call: TRBD2; j_call: TRBJ2-1; cdr3_nt: TGTGCCAGCAGTTCCCTTCTAGGACTAGGCTACAATGAGCAGTTCTTC; cdr3_aa: CASSSLLGLGYNEQFF
clone_size: .; v_call: TRBV25-1; d_call: TRBD2; j_call: TRBJ2-1; cdr3_nt: TGTGCCAGCAGTGGAGGAGCGGGAGGGCCCTCTGTTTACAATGAGCAGTTCTTC; cdr3_aa: CASSGGAGGPSVYNEQFF
clone_size: .; v_call: TRBV7-6; d_call: .; j_call: TRBJ1-3; cdr3_nt: TGTGCCAGCAGCTCACAGGAGCTCTCTGGAAACACCATATATTTT; cdr3_aa: CASSSQELSGNTIYF
clone_size: .; v_call: TRBV5-1; d_call: .; j_call: TRBJ2-5; cdr3_nt: TGCGCCAGCAGCTCGCAGGGAAACCAAGAGACCCAGTACTTC; cdr3_aa: CASSSQGNQETQYF
clone_size: .; v_call: TRBV6-6; d_call: TRBD1; j_call: TRBJ1-3; cdr3_nt: TGTGCCAGCAGTCGACACAAAGTCCCGGGACAGGGAAACCTCTCTGGAAACACCATATATTTT; cdr3_aa: CASSRHKVPGQGNLSGNTIYF
clone_size: .; v_call: TRBV4-3; d_call: TRBD2; j_call: TRBJ2-3; cdr3_nt: TGCGCCAGCAGCCTGACCGGGACTAGCCTAGATACGCAGTATTTT; cdr3_aa: CASSLTGTSLDTQYF
clone_size: .; v_call: TRBV7-9; d_call: TRBD1; j_call: TRBJ1-1; cdr3_nt: TGTGCCAGCAGCTTAGCCGGGACAGGGGGTATTGGCGCTTTCTTT; cdr3_aa: CASSLAGTGGIGAFF
clone_size: .; v_call: TRBV6-2/TRBV6-3; d_call: .; j_call: TRBJ2-5; cdr3_nt: TGTGCCAGCAGTTGGCAGGGGCGGGAGACCCAGTACTTC; cdr3_aa: CASSWQGRETQYF
clone_size: .; v_call: TRBV29-1; d_call: TRBD2; j_call: TRBJ2-5; cdr3_nt: TGCAGCGTTGTAGCGGGCCAAGAGACCCAGTACTTC; cdr3_aa: CSVVAGQETQYF
clone_size: .; v_call: TRBV27; d_call: TRBD1; j_call: TRBJ1-1; cdr3_nt: TGTGCCAGCAGTTTTTACGCCGGGACAGGGGTGAACACTGAAGCTTTCTTT; cdr3_aa: CASSFYAGTGVNTEAFF
clone_size: .; v_call: TRBV5-4; d_call: TRBD2; j_call: TRBJ2-4; cdr3_nt: TGTGCCAGCAGCTTCGGGGGGAGTGCCAAAAACATTCAGTACTTC; cdr3_aa: CASSFGGSAKNIQYF
clone_size: once; v_call: TRBV18; d_call: TRBD1; j_call: TRBJ1-2; cdr3_nt: TGTGCCAGCTCACCCTCGGACAGGTCTAACTATGGCTACACCTTC; cdr3_aa: CASSPSDRSNYGYTF
clone_size: few; v_call: TRBV29-1; d_call: .; j_call: TRBJ1-2; cdr3_nt: TGCAGCGTTGAACCCAGGGGCCTATATGGCTACACCTTC; cdr3_aa: CSVEPRGLYGYTF
clone_size: once; v_call: TRBV18; d_call: .; j_call: TRBJ2-2; cdr3_nt: TGTGCCAGCTCAACCGTAGTCGGCACCGGGGAGCTGTTTTTT; cdr3_aa: CASSTVVGTGELFF